What follows are 17 T cell receptor beta chains derived from one specimen sequenced in a study of human thymus T cells. Here immunoSEQ multiplex PCR was the method, and the copy in TCRdb shows in-frame clones only, minus some. The sample consists of around 120,000 clones, about 94% of them appearing once. Resections from corrective heart surgery provided thymus tissue. Material for sequencing was thymus tissue. The source of these receptors is a boy in the first two years of life with a congenital heart defect but otherwise immunologically healthy.

V usage is TRBV5-1 and J usage is TRBJ2-7, with TRBD1 matching 7 bases. With 2 bases clipped from V and 5 bases from J, the junction kept 1 base outside the gene matches. This CDR3 contains 12 residues. Germline V CDR1 and CDR2: SGHRS, YFSETQ. CDR3 nucleotide sequence: TGCGCCAGCAGCTTTACAGGGGACGAGCAGTACTTC. Translation: CASSFTGDEQYF.

The rearrangement links TRBV9 to TRBJ1-5; 11 nucleotides line up with TRBD1. This CDR3 spans 16 amino acids. V was clipped by 1 base and J by 7 bases; unmatched bases: 7. The V gene's germline CDR1 is SGDLS and CDR2 YYNGEE. This CDR3 is CASSVPGQGGNQPQHF. CDR3 DNA sequence: TGTGCCAGCAGCGTACCGGGACAGGGGGGGAACCAGCCCCAGCATTTT.

The CDR3 DNA reads TGCGCCAGCAGCTCAGACAGGGGAATCACCGGGGAGCTGTTTTTT. This gives the protein CASSSDRGITGELFF. The chain joins TRBV5-1 to TRBJ2-2; 8 bases fit TRBD1. V dropped 3 bases and J dropped 4; count of bases not matched to a gene: 5. The CDR3 consists of 15 residues. The germline gives CDR1 SGHRS, CDR2 YFSETQ.

The chain joins TRBV15 to TRBJ1-4; TRBD1 might be the D (6 bases). V gave up 1 base and J gave up 1 base, with 22 bases separating them. This CDR3 is built from 20 residues. The germline V gene encodes CDR1 LNHNV and CDR2 YYDKDF (reference sequence). The chain's CDR3 is CATSRGVPTGPSGTNEKLFF. The CDR3 region has the DNA TGTGCCACCAGCAGAGGGGTCCCCACAGGGCCCTCTGGAACTAATGAAAAACTGTTTTTT.

The rearrangement uses TRBV7-2 and TRBJ2-2; no reliable D call. Trimming cost V 5 bases and J 4 bases, with 11 bases left between them. The CDR3 extends over 14 amino acids. Germline CDR1 is SGHTA and CDR2 is FQGNSA. CDR3 residues: CASSPPGGTGELFF. The CDR3, as DNA: TGTGCCAGCAGCCCACCAGGTGGCACCGGGGAGCTGTTTTTT.

This rearrangement joins TRBV4-1 to TRBJ2-5, with TRBD2 identical over 10 bases. This CDR3 has 18 amino acids. V lost 4 bases, J lost 3 bases, and 14 bases stayed unmatched. Germline CDR1 reads MGHRA; CDR2 reads YSYEKL. The DNA of the CDR3 is TGCGCCAGCAGCCCGTTAATCCTGGCCAGCGGGAGGGAAGAGACCCAGTACTTC. This sequence encodes CASSPLILASGREETQYF.

The gene calls are TRBV11-2 and TRBJ2-7; unclear D gene. The ends were cut back, 0 bases at V and 1 base at J, with 4 bases in the middle. There are 13 residues in the CDR3. Germline V CDR1 and CDR2: SGHAT, FQNNGV. CDR3 sequence (DNA): TGTGCCAGCAGCTTAGAGGGGTCCTACGAGCAGTACTTC. Translating it yields CASSLEGSYEQYF.

The rearrangement uses TRBV18 and TRBJ2-7, with TRBD1 matching 9 bases. J was trimmed by 5 bases and V by 3 bases; bases with no gene match: 5. The CDR3 spans 14 residues. CDR1 is KGHSH, CDR2 LQKENI, per germline. The CDR3 bases are TGTGCCAGCTCACCGACGGGACAGGGCAACGAGCAGTACTTC. Its translation: CASSPTGQGNEQYF. The full variable domain, in which reference TRBV18 and TRBJ2-7 provide the parts outside the CDR3, is NAGVMQNPRHLVRRRGQEARLRCSPMKGHSHVYWYRQLPEEGLKFMVYLQKENIIDESGMPKERFSAEFPKEGPSILRIQQVVRGDSAAYFCASSPTGQGNEQYFGPGTRLTVT.

The chain is built from TRBV5-1 and TRBJ1-2; possible D gene TRBD1, 6 bases. This CDR3 has 14 amino acids. V lost 3 bases, J lost 2 bases, and 11 bases lay in between. The germline CDR1 and CDR2 sequences are SGHRS and YFSETQ. The CDR3 DNA is TGCGCCAGCAGCTCGACAGGACTAAACTATGGCTACACCTTC. The encoded protein is CASSSTGLNYGYTF.

V gene TRBV7-9 combines with J gene TRBJ2-5; 7 bases are shared with TRBD1. V lost 2 bases to trimming and J lost 4 bases; unmatched junction nucleotides: 4. The V gene's germline CDR1 is SEHNR and CDR2 FQNEAQ (reference sequence). The CDR3 length is 14 residues. The CDR3 loop is CASSLRTGTETQYF. In DNA, the CDR3 is TGTGCCAGCAGCTTACGGACAGGAACAGAGACCCAGTACTTC.

The genes are TRBV6-5 and TRBJ2-2, with no clear D. CDR1 and CDR2 (germline): MNHEY, SVGAGI. There are 13 residues in the CDR3. The V end lost 6 bases, the J end lost 4 bases, and 9 bases lay between the germline ends. CDR3 nucleotides: TGTGCCAGCAGCGAACTGTCCACCGGGGAGCTGTTTTTT. The encoded protein is CASSELSTGELFF.

CDR3 coding DNA: TGTGCCAGCAGCTTAGCGCAGAGGACCCAGTACTTC. Translating gives CASSLAQRTQYF. The V and J genes are TRBV7-2 and TRBJ2-5, with D unresolved. The CDR3 loop spans 12 amino acids. The V end lost 0 bases, the J end lost 7 bases, and 6 bases lay between the germline ends. Germline V gene data show CDR1 as SGHTA and CDR2 as FQGNSA.

In DNA form, the CDR3 reads TGTGCCAGCAGCTTACGCGCGGCTAGCGGGGCGTACGAGCAGTACTTC. Its protein product is CASSLRAASGAYEQYF. The chain has TRBV7-2 and TRBJ2-7; TRBD2 agrees at 9 bases. Germline V gives CDR1 SGHTA, CDR2 FQGNSA. V dropped 2 bases and J dropped 4; count of bases not matched to a gene: 9. The CDR3 totals 16 residues.

This chain connects TRBV27 to TRBJ2-3; 11 bases match TRBD2. V lost 3 bases to trimming and J lost 3 bases; unmatched junction nucleotides: 11. This CDR3 has 18 residues. Germline values: CDR1 MNHEY, CDR2 SMNVEV (reference sequence). CDR3 residues: CASSFRLAGGGGTDTQYF. CDR3 nucleotides: TGTGCCAGCAGTTTTAGGCTAGCGGGGGGCGGGGGGACAGATACGCAGTATTTT.

The chain employs TRBV20-1 and TRBJ2-2; D unclear. Trimming removed 4 bases at V and 5 bases at J, with 5 bases between. CDR1 and CDR2 from the germline V gene are DFQATT and SNEGSKA (reference sequence). The CDR3 covers 11 residues. The CDR3 is CSAMETGELFF. In DNA form, the CDR3 reads TGCAGTGCTATGGAAACCGGGGAGCTGTTTTTT.

V usage is TRBV4-1 and J usage is TRBJ1-6; a weak D match, TRBD1 (5 bases). V was shortened by 0 bases and J by 9 bases, with 15 bases between the two germline ends. The CDR3 length is 16 residues. CDR1 and CDR2 from the germline V gene are MGHRA and YSYEKL. The CDR3 nucleotides read TGCGCCAGCAGCCAAGAGTTGCACAGGCTTTCTTCACCCCTCCACTTT. Protein product: CASSQELHRLSSPLHF.

V usage is TRBV5-1 and J usage is TRBJ1-5; D unresolved. Trimming took off 1 base at V and 0 bases at J, with 11 bases between the two ends. The CDR3 sequence is 16 residues long. Per the germline V gene, CDR1 is SGHRS and CDR2 is YFSETQ. CDR3 loop: CASSLPETFSNQPQHF. The CDR3 nucleotides read TGCGCCAGCAGCTTGCCCGAAACCTTTAGCAATCAGCCCCAGCATTTT. Combining the CDR3 with reference TRBV5-1 and TRBJ1-5 gives the whole variable domain KAGVTQTPRYLIKTRGQQVTLSCSPISGHRSVSWYQQTPGQGLQFLFEYFSETQRNKGNFPGRFSGRQFSNSRSEMNVSTLELGDSALYLCASSLPETFSNQPQHFGDGTRLSIL.